Listed here are 29 T cell receptor beta chains from one sample, sequenced in a study of shared clonotypes between healthy human individuals. CD45RO-negative CD8 cells positively selected for CCR7 made up the naive population, which excluded terminally differentiated effector memory CD45RA+ cells. The repertoire was sequenced with immunoSEQ multiplex PCR; TCRdb's copy has only in-frame clones and lacks some. This table holds about 2 million clones, about 95% found once. The specimen sequenced was naive CD8+ T cells sorted from blood. Receptors originate from a man aged 18 to 29 in good health.

This clone was observed a single time. J is TRBJ1-6 and V is TRBV6-6, with D unclear. Trimming removed 2 bases from V and 5 bases from J, with 7 bases in between. The CDR3 covers 14 residues. Germline lookup yields CDR1 MNHNY and CDR2 SVGAGI (reference sequence). The CDR3 coding sequence is TGTGCCAGCAGTTACAGGATGGATAATTCACCCCTCCACTTT. As protein: CASSYRMDNSPLHF.

As regards this clone: The sample carries other DNA sequences with the same CDR3. The rearrangement uses TRBV15 and TRBJ2-5; D uncertain. The CDR3 is made up of 14 amino acids. V was shortened by 0 bases and J by 4 bases, with 9 bases between the two germline ends. Germline-derived CDR1 and CDR2 are LNHNV and YYDKDF (reference sequence). DNA for the CDR3: TGTGCCACCAGCAGAGATCTAGGCCTAGAGACCCAGTACTTC. Its protein product is CATSRDLGLETQYF.

This clone appeared a single time. The chain joins TRBV2 to TRBJ1-4, with 7 nucleotides matching TRBD1. The CDR3 totals 14 residues. In germline, CDR1 is SNHLY, CDR2 FYNNEI. V lost 4 bases to trimming and J lost 7 bases; unmatched junction nucleotides: 6. CDR3 sequence: CASSARDSLEKLFF. In DNA, the CDR3 is TGTGCCAGCAGTGCCCGGGACAGTCTTGAAAAACTGTTTTTT.

In DNA, the CDR3 is TGCGCCAGCAGTCCAAGTTCCGTGTACGACGAGCAGTACTTC. The encoded protein is CASSPSSVYDEQYF. The rearrangement joins TRBV4-1 to TRBJ2-7; D not certain. Germline lookup yields CDR1 MGHRA and CDR2 YSYEKL. This CDR3 is 14 amino acids long. The V end lost 6 bases, the J end lost 5 bases, and 17 bases lay between the germline ends.

This sequence joins TRBV30 and TRBJ1-6; D is undetermined. The CDR3 consists of 17 residues. With 1 base removed from V and 0 bases from J, the gap between germline ends came to 13 bases. From germline, CDR1 is GTSNPN and CDR2 SVGIG (reference sequence). Written as DNA, the CDR3 is TGTGCCTGGAGTGGGACCGACCCCATCTCCTATAATTCACCCCTCCACTTT. Its protein is CAWSGTDPISYNSPLHF.

This clone was recorded a few times. This sample also contains other DNA sequences that code for the same CDR3. The V gene is TRBV27, the J gene TRBJ2-7; 10 nucleotides line up with TRBD1. V was clipped by 4 bases and J by 4 bases; unmatched bases: 1. CDR1 is MNHEY, CDR2 SMNVEV, per germline (reference sequence). This CDR3 spans 13 amino acids. DNA of the CDR3: TGTGCCAGCAGTTCGGGACAGGGGTACGAGCAGTACTTC. It specifies CASSSGQGYEQYF.

The CDR3 loop reads CASSPPRQGYEQYF. The CDR3, as DNA: TGTGCCAGCAGCCCCCCAAGACAGGGTTACGAGCAGTACTTC. This chain joins TRBV13 and TRBJ2-7, with TRBD1 matching 7 bases. The CDR3 covers 14 residues. Germline CDR1 reads PRHDT; CDR2 reads FYEKMQ (reference sequence). With 5 bases clipped from V and 4 bases from J, the junction kept 8 bases outside the gene matches.

The chain is built from TRBV2 and TRBJ2-7; 7 bases map to TRBD1. V lost 8 bases and J lost 1; bases outside the gene matches: 2. The CDR3 is made up of 12 amino acids. Germline values: CDR1 SNHLY, CDR2 FYNNEI. CDR3 in DNA: TGTGCCAGCTGGGGACAGTCCTACGAGCAGTACTTC. It yields the protein CASWGQSYEQYF.

The chain uses TRBV4-3 and TRBJ2-5; TRBD2 matches at 15 bases. The CDR3 is made up of 17 amino acids. J was trimmed by 3 bases and V by 4 bases; bases with no gene match: 6. Looked up from germline, CDR1 is LGHNA and CDR2 is YSLEER. The CDR3 nucleotides read TGCGCCAGCAGCCTTGGACTAGCGGGAGGGGAGGAAGAGACCCAGTACTTC. Amino acid sequence: CASSLGLAGGEEETQYF.

This clone was recorded only once. The rearrangement uses TRBV7-2 and TRBJ2-1; D ambiguous. This CDR3 comprises 13 residues. V shed 5 bases and J shed 9 bases, with 14 bases lying between them. Germline CDR1 reads SGHTA; CDR2 reads FQGNSA. This CDR3 reads CASSLGWVPEQFF. The DNA of the CDR3 is TGTGCCAGCAGCCTTGGGTGGGTTCCTGAGCAGTTCTTC.

The rearrangement uses TRBV7-9 and TRBJ1-2; D not certain. The CDR3 is made up of 14 amino acids. Germline V gene data show CDR1 as SEHNR and CDR2 as FQNEAQ (reference sequence). V was trimmed by 2 bases and J by 3 bases, leaving 10 bases between them. CDR3 coding DNA: TGTGCCAGCAGCTTACTAGGCAGTTACTATGGCTACACCTTC. Residues: CASSLLGSYYGYTF.

As for this clone: Other DNA sequences of this sample code for an identical CDR3. V gene TRBV28 combines with J gene TRBJ2-7, with 9 positions matching TRBD1. Germline V CDR1 and CDR2: MDHEN, SYDVKM. The CDR3 loop spans 14 amino acids. Unmatched junction bases numbered 3, after V lost 6 bases and J lost 0 bases. The chain's CDR3 is CASSHRGLSYEQYF. The CDR3 nucleotides are TGTGCCAGCAGCCACAGGGGGCTCTCCTACGAGCAGTACTTC.

This rearrangement joins TRBV4-1 to TRBJ2-5, with TRBD1 identical over 7 bases. This CDR3 spans 17 amino acids. Trimming cost V 0 bases and J 2 bases; bases outside gene matches: 9. Germline V gene data show CDR1 as MGHRA and CDR2 as YSYEKL. The CDR3 here is CASSQDPPTGEQETQYF. CDR3 coding DNA: TGCGCCAGCAGCCAAGATCCCCCAACAGGGGAACAAGAGACCCAGTACTTC.

In the case of this clone: Other DNA sequences in the sample encode the same CDR3. The V gene is TRBV30, the J gene TRBJ2-7; 12 positions match TRBD1. Germline assignment: CDR1 GTSNPN and CDR2 SVGIG (reference sequence). This CDR3 region has 14 residues. With 0 bases clipped from V and 4 bases from J, the junction kept 1 base outside the gene matches. The CDR3 nucleotides are TGTGCCTGGAGTGTGGGACAGGGGGCGTACGAGCAGTACTTC. Its protein is CAWSVGQGAYEQYF.

The chain recombines TRBV29-1 with TRBJ2-7, with 13 bases aligning to TRBD2. After removal of 3 bases from V and 0 bases from J, the junction contained 11 bases not matched to a gene. The CDR3 is 18 residues long. Germline loops: CDR1 SQVTM, CDR2 ANQGSEA. Here the CDR3 reads CSVDVPGLAGLSSYEQYF. The DNA of the CDR3 is TGCAGCGTTGACGTTCCGGGACTAGCGGGGCTAAGCTCCTACGAGCAGTACTTC.

For the CDR3, the DNA is TGTGCCAGCAGTACCCAGGGGGCCGGGAACACTGAAGCTTTCTTT. Translation: CASSTQGAGNTEAFF. The chain employs TRBV27 and TRBJ1-1, with 8 bases aligning to TRBD1. CDR3 length: 15 residues. Trimming cost V 5 bases and J 1 base; bases outside gene matches: 6. Germline V gene sequence: CDR1 MNHEY, CDR2 SMNVEV (reference sequence).

The V call is TRBV11-3, the J call TRBJ2-1, with 12 bases matching TRBD2. The length of the CDR3 is 19 residues. CDR1 and CDR2 (germline): SGHNT, YENEEA. The V and J ends lost 6 bases and 1 base, in that order; junction bases with no gene match: 13. The CDR3 coding sequence is TGTGCCAGCAGTCCCCAAACTAGCGGGAGGTCCTTATCCTACAATGAGCAGTTCTTC. The encoded protein is CASSPQTSGRSLSYNEQFF.

The rearrangement joins TRBV27 to TRBJ2-6; 7 bases fit TRBD1. The CDR3 totals 18 residues. J was trimmed by 0 bases and V by 4 bases; bases with no gene match: 9. In germline, CDR1 is MNHEY, CDR2 SMNVEV (reference sequence). Here the CDR3 reads CASSSHRGPSSGANVLTF. CDR3 DNA: TGTGCCAGCAGTTCACACAGGGGCCCAAGCTCTGGGGCCAACGTCCTGACTTTC.

V and J are TRBV7-2 and TRBJ2-7; TRBD1 matches 7 bases. The V gene end was trimmed by 1 base and the J gene end by 2 bases; junction bases not matched to a gene: 11. The CDR3 has 17 amino acids. Looked up from germline, CDR1 is SGHTA and CDR2 is FQGNSA. Here the CDR3 DNA reads TGTGCCAGCAGCTTAGAGGGGGCGGACAGCTTGACCTACGAGCAGTACTTC. Protein: CASSLEGADSLTYEQYF.

This chain links TRBV7-2 with TRBJ2-7; a possible D gene is TRBD2 (6 bases). With 1 base removed from V and 5 bases from J, the gap between germline ends came to 12 bases. Germline V CDR1 and CDR2: SGHTA, FQGNSA. This CDR3 region has 14 residues. The CDR3 reads CASSLVGGGNEQYF. In DNA form, the CDR3 reads TGTGCCAGCAGCTTAGTTGGAGGAGGGAACGAGCAGTACTTC.

The chain couples TRBV5-4 to TRBJ1-3, with D maybe TRBD1 (5 bases). The CDR3 totals 15 residues. Germline lookup yields CDR1 SGHNT and CDR2 YYREEE (reference sequence). The germline V and J ends were trimmed by 1 base and 8 bases, with 16 bases remaining between them. The CDR3 reads CASSLYGALGHTIYF. CDR3 in DNA: TGTGCCAGCAGCTTGTATGGCGCCTTGGGACACACCATATATTTT.

This chain connects TRBV2 to TRBJ2-1; D gene uncertain. The CDR3 is made up of 13 amino acids. Germline V gene data show CDR1 as SNHLY and CDR2 as FYNNEI. V lost 5 bases, J lost 8 bases, and 13 bases lay in between. The CDR3: CASSSRSPDEQFF. The CDR3 DNA reads TGTGCCAGCAGTTCCCGTTCCCCGGATGAGCAGTTCTTC.

V is TRBV5-6 and J is TRBJ2-7; no reliable D call. The CDR3 runs 11 residues. The V and J ends lost 6 bases and 7 bases respectively, with 11 bases between them. Per the germline V gene, CDR1 is SGHDT and CDR2 is YYEEEE. The CDR3, as DNA: TGTGCCAGCATGAACGCTTTGGAGCAGTACTTC. This codes for CASMNALEQYF.

This clone was found once. This sequence joins TRBV29-1 and TRBJ2-1, with 8 bases fitting TRBD1. The V and J ends lost 1 base and 8 bases, in that order; junction bases with no gene match: 4. Germline CDR1 reads SQVTM; CDR2 reads ANQGSEA. The CDR3 runs 13 residues. The CDR3: CSVEGTGLHEQFF. The CDR3 coding sequence is TGCAGCGTTGAAGGGACAGGGTTACATGAGCAGTTCTTC.

A remark on this clone: Distinct nucleotide sequences in the sample also encode this CDR3. The chain carries TRBV19 and TRBJ1-1; 8 nucleotides align to TRBD1. Germline-derived CDR1 and CDR2 are LNHDA and SQIVND (reference sequence). CDR3 size: 15 residues. Losses at the gene ends were 1 base for V and 0 bases for J; bases not matched to a gene: 1. The CDR3 coding sequence is TGTGCCAGTAGTATAGGACAGGGGATGAACACTGAAGCTTTCTTT. It codes for CASSIGQGMNTEAFF.

The chain joins TRBV4-2 to TRBJ1-4; D is unresolved. The CDR3 loop spans 14 amino acids. The germline V gene has CDR1 LGHNA and CDR2 YNFKEQ. V was pared by 2 bases and J by 8 bases, with 12 bases between. In DNA form, the CDR3 reads TGTGCCAGCAGCCAAATTGGGCAGACGGAAAAACTGTTTTTT. Translating gives CASSQIGQTEKLFF.

V usage is TRBV21-1 and J usage is TRBJ2-1; the table gives TRBD2 as D, unverified against the DNA. TRBV21-1 is an annotated pseudogene. The CDR3 runs to 14 residues. CDR3: CASSGRGSYNEQFF. CDR3 DNA: TGTGCCAGCAGCGGGCGGGGCTCCTACAATGAGCAGTTCTTC.

There are many counts of this clone. The chain carries TRBV4-3 and TRBJ1-5; the D is unclear. Trimming removed 0 bases from V and 0 bases from J, with 0 bases in between. The germline gives CDR1 LGHNA, CDR2 YSLEER. This CDR3 has 13 residues. The CDR3 DNA reads TGCGCCAGCAGCCAAGATAGCAATCAGCCCCAGCATTTT. Translating it yields CASSQDSNQPQHF.

V is TRBV6-5 and J is TRBJ1-3; TRBD1 matches at 9 bases. The CDR3 is 15 residues long. V gave up 5 bases and J gave up 0 bases; unmatched junction bases: 2. From germline, CDR1 is MNHEY and CDR2 SVGAGI. DNA for the CDR3: TGTGCCAGCAGTGGGGACAGGGCCTCTGGAAACACCATATATTTT. It codes for CASSGDRASGNTIYF.